The present TCR beta chain was sequenced within a study of CD8+ T cells in alopecia areata. The study's findings and limits: The study found TCR sharing across patients less clear than in mice, possibly for HLA reasons.

Extracted RNA was reverse transcribed into cDNA, the sequencing template. Assay used: immunoSEQ multiplex PCR; TCRdb lists only in-frame clones, some missing. The sample lists about 150,000 clones, roughly 62% occurring once. Notes on this clone: The antigen is undetermined.

The investigators collected lesional scalp punch biopsies and peripheral blood from alopecia areata patients. Researchers picked out CD4+ and CD8+ T cells from PBMCs by sorting. The length of the CDR3 is 13 residues. Trimming took off 4 bases at V and 5 bases at J, with 14 bases between the two ends. CDR1 is SQVTM, CDR2 ANQGSEA, per germline. The V and J genes are TRBV29-1 and TRBJ1-1; TRBD1 might be the D (6 bases). This TCR was sampled from a human donor with alopecia areata. The sample here was CD4+ T cells sorted from blood, taken at week 0. Written as DNA, the CDR3 is TGCAGCGTTGGGACCGTGCAGGGGACTGAAGCTTTCTTT. Its translation is CSVGTVQGTEAFF.